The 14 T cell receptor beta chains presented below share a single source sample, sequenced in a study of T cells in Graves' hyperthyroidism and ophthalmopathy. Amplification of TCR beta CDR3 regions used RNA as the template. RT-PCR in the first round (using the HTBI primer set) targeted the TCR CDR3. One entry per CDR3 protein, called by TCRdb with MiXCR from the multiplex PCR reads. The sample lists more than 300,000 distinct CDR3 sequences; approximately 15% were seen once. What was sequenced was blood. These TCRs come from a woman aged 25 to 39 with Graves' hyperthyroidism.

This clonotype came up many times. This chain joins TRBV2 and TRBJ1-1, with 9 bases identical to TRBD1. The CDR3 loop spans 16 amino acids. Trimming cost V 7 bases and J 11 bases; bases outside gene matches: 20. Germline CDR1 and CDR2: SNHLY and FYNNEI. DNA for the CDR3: TGTGCCAGCATCGCACGCGGGACAGGGTCGTCAGATTTGGCTTTCTTT. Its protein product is CASIARGTGSSDLAFF.

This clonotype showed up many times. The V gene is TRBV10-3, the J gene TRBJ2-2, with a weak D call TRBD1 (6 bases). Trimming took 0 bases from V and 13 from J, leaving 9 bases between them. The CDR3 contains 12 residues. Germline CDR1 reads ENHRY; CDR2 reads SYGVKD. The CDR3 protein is CAISESGHSLFF. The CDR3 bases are TGTGCCATCAGTGAGTCGGGACATTCGCTGTTTTTT.

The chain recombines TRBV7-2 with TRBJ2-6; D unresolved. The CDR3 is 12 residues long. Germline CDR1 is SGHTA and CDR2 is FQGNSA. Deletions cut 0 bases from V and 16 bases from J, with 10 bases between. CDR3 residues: CASSLAIAVLTF. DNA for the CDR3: TGTGCCAGCAGCTTAGCAATAGCAGTGCTGACTTTC.

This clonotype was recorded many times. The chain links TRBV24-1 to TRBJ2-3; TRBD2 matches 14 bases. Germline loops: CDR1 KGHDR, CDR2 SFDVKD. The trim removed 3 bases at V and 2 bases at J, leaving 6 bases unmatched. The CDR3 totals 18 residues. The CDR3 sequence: CATSDPWTSGRNTDTQYF. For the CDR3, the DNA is TGTGCCACCAGTGATCCCTGGACTAGCGGGAGGAACACAGATACGCAGTATTTT.

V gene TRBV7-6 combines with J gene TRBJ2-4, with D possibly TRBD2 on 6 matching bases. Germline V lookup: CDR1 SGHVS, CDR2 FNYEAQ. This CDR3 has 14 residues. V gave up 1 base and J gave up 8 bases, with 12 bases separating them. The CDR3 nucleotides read TGTGCCAGCAGCTTAGTGGAGGGAGTGGACATTCAGTACTTC. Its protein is CASSLVEGVDIQYF.

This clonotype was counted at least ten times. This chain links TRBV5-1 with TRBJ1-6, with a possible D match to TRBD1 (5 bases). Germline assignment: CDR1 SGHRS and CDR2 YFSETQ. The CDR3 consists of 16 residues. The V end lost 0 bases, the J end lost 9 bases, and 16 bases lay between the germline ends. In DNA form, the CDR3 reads TGCGCCAGCAGCTTGGCTTTTGGAGGGGAAGGTTCACCCCTCCACTTT. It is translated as CASSLAFGGEGSPLHF.

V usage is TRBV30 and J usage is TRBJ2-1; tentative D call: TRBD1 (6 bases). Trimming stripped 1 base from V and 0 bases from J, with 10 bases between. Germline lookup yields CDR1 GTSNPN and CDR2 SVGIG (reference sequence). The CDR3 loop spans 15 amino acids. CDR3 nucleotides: TGTGCCTGGAGTGGGGGGCTAAGCTCCTACAATGAGCAGTTCTTC. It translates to CAWSGGLSSYNEQFF.

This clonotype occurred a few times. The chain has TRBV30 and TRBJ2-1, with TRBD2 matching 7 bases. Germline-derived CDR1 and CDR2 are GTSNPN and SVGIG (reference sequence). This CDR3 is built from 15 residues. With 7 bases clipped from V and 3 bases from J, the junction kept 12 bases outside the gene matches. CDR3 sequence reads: CASESEGGLYNEQFF. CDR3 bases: TGTGCCTCGGAGTCAGAGGGAGGGCTCTACAATGAGCAGTTCTTC.

The CDR3 DNA reads TGTGCCAGCAGAGAGGTAGCCAATGAGCAGTTCTTC. It encodes CASREVANEQFF. The gene calls are TRBV6-1 and TRBJ2-1; D is unresolved. CDR1 MNHNS and CDR2 SASEGT come from the germline V gene. V lost 6 bases to trimming and J lost 6 bases, with 9 bases between them. This CDR3 comprises 12 residues.

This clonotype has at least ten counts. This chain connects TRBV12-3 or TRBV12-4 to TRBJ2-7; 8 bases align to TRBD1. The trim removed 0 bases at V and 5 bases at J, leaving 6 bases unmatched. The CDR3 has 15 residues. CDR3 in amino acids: CASSLAGTGGDEQYF. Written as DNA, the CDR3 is TGTGCCAGCAGTTTAGCCGGGACAGGAGGGGACGAGCAGTACTTC.

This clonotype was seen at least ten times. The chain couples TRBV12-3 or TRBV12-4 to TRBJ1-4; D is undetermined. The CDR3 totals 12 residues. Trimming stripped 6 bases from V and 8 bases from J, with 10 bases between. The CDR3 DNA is TGTGCCAGCAGGGGAAGAGGAGAAAAACTGTTTTTT. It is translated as CASRGRGEKLFF.

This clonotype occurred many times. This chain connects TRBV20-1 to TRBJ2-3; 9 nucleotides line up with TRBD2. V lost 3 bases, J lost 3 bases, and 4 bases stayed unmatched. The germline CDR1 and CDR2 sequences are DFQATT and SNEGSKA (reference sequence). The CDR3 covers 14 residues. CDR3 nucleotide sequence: TGCAGTGCTAGGGCTAGCGGGACTACAGATACGCAGTATTTT. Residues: CSARASGTTDTQYF.

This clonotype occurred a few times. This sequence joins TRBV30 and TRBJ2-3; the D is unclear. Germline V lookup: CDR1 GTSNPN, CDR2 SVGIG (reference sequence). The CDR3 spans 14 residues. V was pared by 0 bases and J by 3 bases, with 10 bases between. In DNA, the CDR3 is TGTGCCTGGAGTGTAGGGTCCCCAACAGATACGCAGTATTTT. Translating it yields CAWSVGSPTDTQYF. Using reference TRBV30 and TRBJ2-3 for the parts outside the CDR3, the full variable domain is SQTIHQWPATLVQPVGSPLSLECTVEGTSNPNLYWYRQAAGRGLQLLFYSVGIGQISSEVPQNLSASRPQDRQFILSSKKLLLSDSGFYLCAWSVGSPTDTQYFGPGTRLTVL.

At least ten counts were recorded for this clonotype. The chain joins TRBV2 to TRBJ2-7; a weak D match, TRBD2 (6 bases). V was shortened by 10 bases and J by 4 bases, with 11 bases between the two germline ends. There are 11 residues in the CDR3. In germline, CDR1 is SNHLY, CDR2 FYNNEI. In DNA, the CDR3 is TGTGCCAACGCGGGATTATACGAGCAGTACTTC. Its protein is CANAGLYEQYF.